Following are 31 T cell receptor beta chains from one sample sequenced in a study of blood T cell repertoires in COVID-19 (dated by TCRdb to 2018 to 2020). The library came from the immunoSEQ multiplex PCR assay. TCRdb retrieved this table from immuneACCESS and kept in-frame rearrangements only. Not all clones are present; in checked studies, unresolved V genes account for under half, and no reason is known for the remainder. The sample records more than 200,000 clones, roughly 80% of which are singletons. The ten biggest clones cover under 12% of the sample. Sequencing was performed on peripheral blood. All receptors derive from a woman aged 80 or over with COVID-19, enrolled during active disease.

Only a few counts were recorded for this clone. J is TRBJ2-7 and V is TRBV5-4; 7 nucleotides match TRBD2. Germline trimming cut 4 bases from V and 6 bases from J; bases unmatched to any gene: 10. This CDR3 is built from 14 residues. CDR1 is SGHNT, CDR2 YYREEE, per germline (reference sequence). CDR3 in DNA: TGTGCCAGCAGCCTCAAAGCGGGGCTTGGCGAGCAGTACTTC. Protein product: CASSLKAGLGEQYF.

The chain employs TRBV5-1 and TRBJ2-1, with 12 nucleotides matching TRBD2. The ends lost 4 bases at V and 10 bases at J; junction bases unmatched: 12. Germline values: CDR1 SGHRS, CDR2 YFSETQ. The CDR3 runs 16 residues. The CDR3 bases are TGCGCCAGCAGCCGGGGTCTGACTAGCGGGGGTCACGAGCAGTTCTTC. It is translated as CASSRGLTSGGHEQFF.

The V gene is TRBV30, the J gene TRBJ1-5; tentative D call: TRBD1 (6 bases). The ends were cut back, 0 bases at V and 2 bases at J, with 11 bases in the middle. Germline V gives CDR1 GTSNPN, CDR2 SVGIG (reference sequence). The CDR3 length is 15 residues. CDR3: CAWSVVTGRNQPQHF. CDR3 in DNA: TGTGCCTGGAGTGTGGTGACAGGTCGCAATCAGCCCCAGCATTTT.

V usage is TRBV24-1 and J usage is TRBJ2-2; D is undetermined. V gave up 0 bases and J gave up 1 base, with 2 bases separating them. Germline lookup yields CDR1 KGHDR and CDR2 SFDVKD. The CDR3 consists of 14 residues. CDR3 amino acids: CATSDLQNTGELFF. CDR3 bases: TGTGCCACCAGTGATTTGCAGAACACCGGGGAGCTGTTTTTT.

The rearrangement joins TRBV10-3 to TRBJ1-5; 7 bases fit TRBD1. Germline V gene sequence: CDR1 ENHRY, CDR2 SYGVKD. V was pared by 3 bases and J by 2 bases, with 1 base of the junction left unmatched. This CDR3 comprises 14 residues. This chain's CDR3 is CAISDQGGNQPQHF. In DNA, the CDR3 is TGTGCCATCAGTGACCAGGGGGGCAATCAGCCCCAGCATTTT.

As DNA, the CDR3 is TGTGCTAGTGCCGAGCAGGGGCCTGAAGCTTTCTTT. Residues: CASAEQGPEAFF. The chain employs TRBV12-5 and TRBJ1-1; the D gene is possibly TRBD1 (6 bases). With 7 bases removed from V and 6 bases from J, the gap between germline ends came to 12 bases. The CDR3 is 12 amino acids. Looked up from germline, CDR1 is LGHNT and CDR2 is FRNRAP. Looking up the rest from reference TRBV12-5 and TRBJ1-1 gives the full variable domain: DARVTQTPRHKVTEMGQEVTMRCQPILGHNTVFWYRQTMMQGLELLAYFRNRAPLDDSGMPKDRFSAEMPDATLATLKIQPSEPRDSAVYFCASAEQGPEAFFGQGTRLTVV.

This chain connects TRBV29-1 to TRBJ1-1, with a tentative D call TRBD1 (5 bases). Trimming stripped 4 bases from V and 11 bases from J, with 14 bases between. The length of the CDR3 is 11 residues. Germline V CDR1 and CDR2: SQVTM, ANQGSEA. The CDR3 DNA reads TGCAGCGTTGTAGGGGCGGCGGGGGCTTTCTTT. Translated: CSVVGAAGAFF.

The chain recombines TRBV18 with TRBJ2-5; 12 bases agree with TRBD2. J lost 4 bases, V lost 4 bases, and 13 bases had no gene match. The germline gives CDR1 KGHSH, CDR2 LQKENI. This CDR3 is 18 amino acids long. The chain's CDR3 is CASSLTRTSGGPRETQYF. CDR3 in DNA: TGTGCCAGCTCACTCACACGTACTAGCGGGGGGCCGAGAGAGACCCAGTACTTC.

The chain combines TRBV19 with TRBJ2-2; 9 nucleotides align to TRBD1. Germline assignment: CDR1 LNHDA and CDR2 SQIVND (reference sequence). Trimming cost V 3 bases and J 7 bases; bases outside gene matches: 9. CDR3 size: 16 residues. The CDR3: CASSIQGQGTGGELFF. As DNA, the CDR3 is TGTGCCAGTAGTATTCAGGGACAGGGAACGGGCGGGGAGCTGTTTTTT.

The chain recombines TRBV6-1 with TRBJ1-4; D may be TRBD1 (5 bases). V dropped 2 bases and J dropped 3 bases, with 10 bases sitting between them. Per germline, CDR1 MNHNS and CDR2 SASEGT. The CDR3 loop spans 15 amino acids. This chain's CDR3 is CASSERGAANEKLFF. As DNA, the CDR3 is TGTGCCAGCAGTGAAAGGGGTGCAGCTAATGAAAAACTGTTTTTT.

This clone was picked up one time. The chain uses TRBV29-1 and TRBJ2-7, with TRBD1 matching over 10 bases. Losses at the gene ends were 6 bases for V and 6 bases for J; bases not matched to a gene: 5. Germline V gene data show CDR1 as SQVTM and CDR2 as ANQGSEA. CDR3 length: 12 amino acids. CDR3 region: CSVGDRGREQYF. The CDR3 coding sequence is TGCAGCGTGGGGGACAGGGGTCGCGAGCAGTACTTC.

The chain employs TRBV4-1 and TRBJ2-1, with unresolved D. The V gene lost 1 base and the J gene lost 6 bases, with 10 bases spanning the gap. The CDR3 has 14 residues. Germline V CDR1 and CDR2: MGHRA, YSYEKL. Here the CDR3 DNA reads TGCGCCAGCAGCCAAGGCGGTTCCGGCAATGAGCAGTTCTTC. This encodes CASSQGGSGNEQFF.

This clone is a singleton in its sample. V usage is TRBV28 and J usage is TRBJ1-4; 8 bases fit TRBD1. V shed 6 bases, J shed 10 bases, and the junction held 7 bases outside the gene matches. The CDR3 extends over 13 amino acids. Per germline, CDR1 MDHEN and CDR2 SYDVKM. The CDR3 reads CASRTGEGGKLFF. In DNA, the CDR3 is TGTGCCAGCAGGACAGGGGAGGGTGGAAAACTGTTTTTT. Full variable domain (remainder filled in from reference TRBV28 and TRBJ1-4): DVKVTQSSRYLVKRTGEKVFLECVQDMDHENMFWYRQDPGLGLRLIYFSYDVKMKEKGDIPEGYSVSREKKERFSLILESASTNQTSMYLCASRTGEGGKLFFGSGTQLSVL.

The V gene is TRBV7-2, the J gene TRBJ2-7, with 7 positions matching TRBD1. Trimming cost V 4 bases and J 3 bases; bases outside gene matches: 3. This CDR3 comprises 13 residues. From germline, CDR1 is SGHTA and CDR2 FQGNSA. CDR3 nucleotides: TGTGCCAGCAGCTGGACAGGACACTACGAGCAGTACTTC. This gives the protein CASSWTGHYEQYF.

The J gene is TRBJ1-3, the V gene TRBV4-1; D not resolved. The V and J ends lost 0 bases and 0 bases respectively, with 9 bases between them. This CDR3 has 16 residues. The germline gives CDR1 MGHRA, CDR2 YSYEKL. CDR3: CASSQDLLYSGNTIYF. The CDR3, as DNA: TGCGCCAGCAGCCAAGATCTACTCTACTCTGGAAACACCATATATTTT.

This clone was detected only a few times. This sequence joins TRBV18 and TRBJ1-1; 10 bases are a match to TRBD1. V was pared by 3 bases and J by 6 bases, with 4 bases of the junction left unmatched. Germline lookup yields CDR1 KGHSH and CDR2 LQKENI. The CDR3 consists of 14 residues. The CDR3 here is CASSPQGTGAEAFF. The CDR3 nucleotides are TGTGCCAGCTCACCCCAGGGGACAGGGGCTGAAGCTTTCTTT.

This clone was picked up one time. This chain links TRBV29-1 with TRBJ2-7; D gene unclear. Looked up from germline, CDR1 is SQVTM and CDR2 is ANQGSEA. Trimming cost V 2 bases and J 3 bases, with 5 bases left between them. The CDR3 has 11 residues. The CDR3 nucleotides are TGCAGCGTTGAAAACAGCTACGAGCAGTACTTC. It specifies CSVENSYEQYF.

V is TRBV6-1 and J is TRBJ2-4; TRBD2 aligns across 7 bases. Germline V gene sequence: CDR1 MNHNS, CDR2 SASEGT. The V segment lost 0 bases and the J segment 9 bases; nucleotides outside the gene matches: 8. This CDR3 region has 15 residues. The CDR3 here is CASSEALGGVSIQYF. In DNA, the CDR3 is TGTGCCAGCAGTGAAGCGCTGGGGGGGGTTAGCATTCAGTACTTC.

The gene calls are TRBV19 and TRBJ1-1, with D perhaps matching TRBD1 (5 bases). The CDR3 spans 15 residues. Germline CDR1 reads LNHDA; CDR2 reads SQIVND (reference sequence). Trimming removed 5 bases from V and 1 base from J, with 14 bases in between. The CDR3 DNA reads TGTGCCAGTAGTTTATGGGGGGGAAGGAACACTGAAGCTTTCTTT. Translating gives CASSLWGGRNTEAFF. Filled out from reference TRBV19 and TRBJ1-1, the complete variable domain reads DGGITQSPKYLFRKEGQNVTLSCEQNLNHDAMYWYRQDPGQGLRLIYYSQIVNDFQKGDIAEGYSVSREKKESFPLTVTSAQKNPTAFYLCASSLWGGRNTEAFFGQGTRLTVV.

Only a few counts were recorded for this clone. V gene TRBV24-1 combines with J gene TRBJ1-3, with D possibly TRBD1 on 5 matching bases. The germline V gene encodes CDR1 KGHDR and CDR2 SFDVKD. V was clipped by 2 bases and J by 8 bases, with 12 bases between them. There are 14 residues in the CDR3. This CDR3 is CATSDSQGFDTIYF. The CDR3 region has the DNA TGTGCCACCAGTGATTCGCAGGGTTTTGACACCATATATTTT.

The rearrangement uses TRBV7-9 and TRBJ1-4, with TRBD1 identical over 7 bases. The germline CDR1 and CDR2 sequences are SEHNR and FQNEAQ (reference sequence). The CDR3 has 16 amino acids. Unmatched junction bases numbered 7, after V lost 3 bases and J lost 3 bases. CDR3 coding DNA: TGTGCCAGCAGCTTGGTTCCAGGGGGGCCTAATGAAAAACTGTTTTTT. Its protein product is CASSLVPGGPNEKLFF. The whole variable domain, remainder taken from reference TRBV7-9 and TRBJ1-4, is DTGVSQNPRHKITKRGQNVTFRCDPISEHNRLYWYRQTLGQGPEFLTYFQNEAQLEKSRLLSDRFSAERPKGSFSTLEIQRTEQGDSAMYLCASSLVPGGPNEKLFFGSGTQLSVL.

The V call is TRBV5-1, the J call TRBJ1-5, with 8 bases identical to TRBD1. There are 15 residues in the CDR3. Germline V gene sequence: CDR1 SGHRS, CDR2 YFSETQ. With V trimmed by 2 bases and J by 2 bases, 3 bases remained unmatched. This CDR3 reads CASSLGQGGNQPQHF. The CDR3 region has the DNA TGCGCCAGCAGCTTAGGACAGGGTGGCAATCAGCCCCAGCATTTT.

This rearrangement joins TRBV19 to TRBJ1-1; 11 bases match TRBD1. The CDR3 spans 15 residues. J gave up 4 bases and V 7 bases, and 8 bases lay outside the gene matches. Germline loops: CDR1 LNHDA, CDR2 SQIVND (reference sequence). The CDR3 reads CASMDRGLLGTEAFF. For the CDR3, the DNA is TGTGCCAGTATGGACAGGGGGCTTCTCGGCACTGAAGCTTTCTTT.

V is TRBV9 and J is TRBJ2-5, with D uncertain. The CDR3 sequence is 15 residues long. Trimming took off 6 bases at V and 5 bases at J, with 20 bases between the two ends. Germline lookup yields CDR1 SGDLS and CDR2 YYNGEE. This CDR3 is CASTFSPREWETQYF. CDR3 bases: TGTGCCAGCACCTTCTCCCCCCGCGAGTGGGAGACCCAGTACTTC.

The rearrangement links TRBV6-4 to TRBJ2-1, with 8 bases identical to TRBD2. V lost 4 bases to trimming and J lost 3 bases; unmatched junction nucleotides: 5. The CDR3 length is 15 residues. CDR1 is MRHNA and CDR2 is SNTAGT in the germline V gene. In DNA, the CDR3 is TGTGCCAGCAGTGTGGAACTAGCGGTCTACAATGAGCAGTTCTTC. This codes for CASSVELAVYNEQFF.

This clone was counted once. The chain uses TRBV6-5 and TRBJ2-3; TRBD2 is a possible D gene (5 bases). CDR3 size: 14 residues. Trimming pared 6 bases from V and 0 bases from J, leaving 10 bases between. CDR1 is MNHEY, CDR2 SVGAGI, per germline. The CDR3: CASRDSGSTDTQYF. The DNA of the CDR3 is TGTGCCAGCAGGGACTCCGGGAGCACAGATACGCAGTATTTT.

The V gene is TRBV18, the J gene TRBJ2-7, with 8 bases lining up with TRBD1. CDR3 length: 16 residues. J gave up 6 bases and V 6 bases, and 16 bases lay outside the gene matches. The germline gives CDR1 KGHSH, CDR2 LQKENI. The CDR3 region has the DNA TGTGCCAGCTCCTCGATTAGACAGGGGAGCATTGCCGAGCAGTACTTC. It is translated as CASSSIRQGSIAEQYF.

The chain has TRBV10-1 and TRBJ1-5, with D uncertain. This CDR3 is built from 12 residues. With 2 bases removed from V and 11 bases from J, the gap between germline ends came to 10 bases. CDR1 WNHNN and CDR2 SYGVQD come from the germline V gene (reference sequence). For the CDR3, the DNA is TGCGCCAGCAGTGAGGTTCCCGGAGCCCAGCATTTT. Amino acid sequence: CASSEVPGAQHF.

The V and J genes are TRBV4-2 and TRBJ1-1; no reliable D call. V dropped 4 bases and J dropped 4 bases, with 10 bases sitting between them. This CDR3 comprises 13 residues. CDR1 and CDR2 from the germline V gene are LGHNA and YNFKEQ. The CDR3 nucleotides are TGTGCCAGCAGCCCAGCGGGAGGCACTGAAGCTTTCTTT. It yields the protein CASSPAGGTEAFF.

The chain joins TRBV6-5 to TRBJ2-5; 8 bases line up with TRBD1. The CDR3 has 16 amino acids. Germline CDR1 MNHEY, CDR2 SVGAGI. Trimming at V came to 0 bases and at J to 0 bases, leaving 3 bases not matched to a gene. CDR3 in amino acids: CASSYSPGGYQETQYF. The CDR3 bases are TGTGCCAGCAGTTACTCCCCAGGGGGCTACCAAGAGACCCAGTACTTC.

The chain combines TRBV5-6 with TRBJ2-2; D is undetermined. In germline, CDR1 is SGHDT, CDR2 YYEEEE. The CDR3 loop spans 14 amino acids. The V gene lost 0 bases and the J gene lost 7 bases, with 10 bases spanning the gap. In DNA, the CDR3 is TGTGCCAGCAGCTTGGTCCTAGAAAGCGGGGAGCTGTTTTTT. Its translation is CASSLVLESGELFF.